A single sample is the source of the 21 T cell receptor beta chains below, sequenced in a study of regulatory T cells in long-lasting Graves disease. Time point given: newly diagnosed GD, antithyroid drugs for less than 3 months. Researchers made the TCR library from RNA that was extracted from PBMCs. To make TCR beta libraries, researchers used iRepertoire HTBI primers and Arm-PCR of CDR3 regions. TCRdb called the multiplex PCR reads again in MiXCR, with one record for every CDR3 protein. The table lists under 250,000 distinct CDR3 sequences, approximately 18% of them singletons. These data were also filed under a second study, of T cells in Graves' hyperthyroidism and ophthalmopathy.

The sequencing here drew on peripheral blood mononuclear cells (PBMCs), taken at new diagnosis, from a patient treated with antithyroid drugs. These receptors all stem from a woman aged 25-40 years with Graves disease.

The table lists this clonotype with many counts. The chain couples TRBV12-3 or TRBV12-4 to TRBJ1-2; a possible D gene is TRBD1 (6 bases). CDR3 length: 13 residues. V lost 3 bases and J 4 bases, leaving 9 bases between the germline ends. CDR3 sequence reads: CASSFSGVYGYTF. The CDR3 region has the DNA TGTGCCAGCAGTTTCTCAGGGGTCTATGGCTACACCTTC.

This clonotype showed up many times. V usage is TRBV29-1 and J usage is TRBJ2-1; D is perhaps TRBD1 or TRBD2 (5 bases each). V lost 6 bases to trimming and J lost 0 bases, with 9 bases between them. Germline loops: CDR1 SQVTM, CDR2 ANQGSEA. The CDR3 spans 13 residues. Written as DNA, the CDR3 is TGCAGCGTGGTTGGGGGCTCCTACAATGAGCAGTTCTTC. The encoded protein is CSVVGGSYNEQFF.

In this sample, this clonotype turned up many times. CDR3 amino acids: CASSPIDTSGDTEAFF. The CDR3 bases are TGTGCCAGCAGCCCAATCGACACGAGTGGGGACACTGAAGCTTTCTTT. The chain combines TRBV9 with TRBJ1-1; no clear D gene. V gave up 4 bases and J gave up 3 bases, with 19 bases separating them. The CDR3 covers 16 residues. Germline V gene sequence: CDR1 SGDLS, CDR2 YYNGEE.

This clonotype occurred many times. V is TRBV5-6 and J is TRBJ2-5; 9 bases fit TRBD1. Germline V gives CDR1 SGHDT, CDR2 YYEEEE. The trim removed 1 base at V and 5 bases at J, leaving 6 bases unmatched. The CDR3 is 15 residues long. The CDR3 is CASSLRTGVMETQYF. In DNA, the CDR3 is TGTGCCAGCAGCTTGAGGACAGGGGTGATGGAGACCCAGTACTTC.

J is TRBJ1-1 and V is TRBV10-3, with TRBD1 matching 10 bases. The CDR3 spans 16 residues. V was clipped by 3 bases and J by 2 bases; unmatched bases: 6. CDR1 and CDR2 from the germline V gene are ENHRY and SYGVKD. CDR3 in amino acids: CAISDLTGGPNTEAFF. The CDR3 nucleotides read TGTGCCATCAGTGACTTGACAGGGGGCCCCAACACTGAAGCTTTCTTT.

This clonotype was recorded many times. CDR3 sequence: CASTGQAGTDTQYF. The CDR3 DNA reads as TGTGCCAGCACAGGACAGGCGGGGACAGATACGCAGTATTTT. The V and J genes are TRBV6-2 or TRBV6-3 and TRBJ2-3; the D gene is possibly TRBD1 (7 bases). The CDR3 covers 14 residues. Germline V gene data show CDR1 as MNHEY and CDR2 as SVGEGT. V was pared by 7 bases and J by 3 bases, with 14 bases between.

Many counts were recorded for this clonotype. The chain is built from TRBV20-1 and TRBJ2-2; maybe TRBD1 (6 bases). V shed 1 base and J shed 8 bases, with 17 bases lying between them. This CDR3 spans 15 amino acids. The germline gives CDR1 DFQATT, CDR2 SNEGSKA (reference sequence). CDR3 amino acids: CSARGAHTGRGELFF. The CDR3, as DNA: TGCAGTGCTAGAGGTGCCCACACAGGGCGAGGGGAGCTGTTTTTT.

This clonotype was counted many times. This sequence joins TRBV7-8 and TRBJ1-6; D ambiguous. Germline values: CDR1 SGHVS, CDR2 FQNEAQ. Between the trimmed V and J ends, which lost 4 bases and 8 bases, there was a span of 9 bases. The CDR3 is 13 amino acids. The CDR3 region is CASSYRVDSPLHF. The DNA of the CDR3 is TGTGCCAGCAGCTATCGGGTCGATTCACCCCTCCACTTT. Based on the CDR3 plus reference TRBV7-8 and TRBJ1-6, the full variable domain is GAGVSQSPRYKVAKRGQDVALRCDPISGHVSLFWYQQALGQGPEFLTYFQNEAQLDKSGLPSDRFFAERPEGSVSTLKIQRTQQEDSAVYLCASSYRVDSPLHFGNGTRLTVT.

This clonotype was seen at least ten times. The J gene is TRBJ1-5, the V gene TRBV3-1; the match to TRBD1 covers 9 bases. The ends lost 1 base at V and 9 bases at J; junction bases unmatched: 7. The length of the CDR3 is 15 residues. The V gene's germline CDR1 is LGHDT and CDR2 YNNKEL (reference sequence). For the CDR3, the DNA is TGTGCCAGCAGCCAAGCACCGGGACAGGGTCTGCCCCAGCATTTT. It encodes CASSQAPGQGLPQHF.

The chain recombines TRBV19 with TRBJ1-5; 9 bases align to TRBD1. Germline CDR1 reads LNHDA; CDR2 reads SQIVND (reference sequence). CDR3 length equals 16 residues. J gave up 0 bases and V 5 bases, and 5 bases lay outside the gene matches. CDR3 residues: CASSPRDRDSNQPQHF. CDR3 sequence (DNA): TGTGCCAGTAGTCCCCGGGACAGGGATAGCAATCAGCCCCAGCATTTT.

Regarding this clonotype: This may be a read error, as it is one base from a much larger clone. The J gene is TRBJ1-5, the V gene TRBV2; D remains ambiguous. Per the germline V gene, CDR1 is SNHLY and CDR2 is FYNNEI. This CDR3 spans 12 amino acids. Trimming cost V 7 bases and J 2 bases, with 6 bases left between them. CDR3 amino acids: CASTEGNQPQHF. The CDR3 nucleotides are TGTGCCAGCACGGAAGGCAATCAGCCCCAGCATTTT.

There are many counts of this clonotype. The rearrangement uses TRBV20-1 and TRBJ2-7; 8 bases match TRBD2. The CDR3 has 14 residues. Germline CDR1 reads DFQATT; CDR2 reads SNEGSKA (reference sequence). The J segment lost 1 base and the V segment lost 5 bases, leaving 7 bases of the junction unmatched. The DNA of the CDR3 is TGCAGTGCTGGAACTAGCGGCCGATCCTACGAGCAGTACTTC. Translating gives CSAGTSGRSYEQYF.

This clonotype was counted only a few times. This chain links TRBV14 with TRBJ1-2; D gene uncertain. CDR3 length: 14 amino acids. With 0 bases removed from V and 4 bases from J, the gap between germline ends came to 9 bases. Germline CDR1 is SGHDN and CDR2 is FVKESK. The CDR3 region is CASSQDNRLYGYTF. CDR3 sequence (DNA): TGTGCCAGCAGCCAAGATAACCGTCTCTATGGCTACACCTTC. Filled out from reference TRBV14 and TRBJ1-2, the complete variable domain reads EAGVTQFPSHSVIEKGQTVTLRCDPISGHDNLYWYRRVMGKEIKFLLHFVKESKQDESGMPNNRFLAERTGGTYSTLKVQPAELEDSGVYFCASSQDNRLYGYTFGSGTRLTVV.

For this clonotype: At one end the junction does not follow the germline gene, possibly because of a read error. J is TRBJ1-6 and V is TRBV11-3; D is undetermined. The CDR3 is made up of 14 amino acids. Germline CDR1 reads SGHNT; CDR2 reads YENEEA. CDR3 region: CASSLGPGSSPLPF. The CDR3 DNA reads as TGTGCCAGCAGCTTAGGACCGGGGAGTTCACCCCTCCCCTTT. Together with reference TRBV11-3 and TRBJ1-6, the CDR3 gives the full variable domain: EAGVVQSPRYKIIEKKQPVAFWCNPISGHNTLYWYLQNLGQGPELLIRYENEEAVDDSQLPKDRFSAERLKGVDSTLKIQPAELGDSAVYLCASSLGPGSSPLPFGNGTRLTVT.

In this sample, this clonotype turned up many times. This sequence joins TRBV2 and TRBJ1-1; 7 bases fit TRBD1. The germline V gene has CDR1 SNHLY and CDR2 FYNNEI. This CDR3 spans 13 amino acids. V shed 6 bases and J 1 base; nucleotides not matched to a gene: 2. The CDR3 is CASRKGANTEAFF. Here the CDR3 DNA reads TGTGCCAGCAGGAAGGGGGCGAACACTGAAGCTTTCTTT. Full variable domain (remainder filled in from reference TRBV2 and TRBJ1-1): EPEVTQTPSHQVTQMGQEVILRCVPISNHLYFYWYRQILGQKVEFLVSFYNNEISEKSEIFDDQFSVERPDGSNFTLKIRSTKLEDSAMYFCASRKGANTEAFFGQGTRLTVV.

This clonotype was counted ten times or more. CDR3 sequence: CASSLGRGGQPQHF. The CDR3 DNA is TGTGCCAGCAGTTTGGGACGGGGGGGACAGCCCCAGCATTTT. J is TRBJ1-5 and V is TRBV28, with D perhaps matching TRBD1 (5 bases). The CDR3 has 14 residues. Trimming took 3 bases from V and 7 from J, leaving 13 bases between them. Germline V gene data show CDR1 as MDHEN and CDR2 as SYDVKM. The variable domain in full, with the rest retrieved from reference TRBV28 and TRBJ1-5, is DVKVTQSSRYLVKRTGEKVFLECVQDMDHENMFWYRQDPGLGLRLIYFSYDVKMKEKGDIPEGYSVSREKKERFSLILESASTNQTSMYLCASSLGRGGQPQHFGDGTRLSIL.

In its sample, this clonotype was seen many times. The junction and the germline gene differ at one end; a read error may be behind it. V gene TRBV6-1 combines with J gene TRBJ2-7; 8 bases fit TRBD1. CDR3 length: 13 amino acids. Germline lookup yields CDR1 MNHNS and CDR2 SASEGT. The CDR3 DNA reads TGTGCCGGCAGAGACAGGGGTACCCACGAGCAGTACTTC. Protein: CAGRDRGTHEQYF.

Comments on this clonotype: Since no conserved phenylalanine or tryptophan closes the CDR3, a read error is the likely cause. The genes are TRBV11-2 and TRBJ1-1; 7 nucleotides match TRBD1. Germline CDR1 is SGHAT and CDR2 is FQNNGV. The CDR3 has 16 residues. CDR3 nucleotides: TGTGCCAGCAGAGACCGGGGACAGCTCATGAACACGGAAGCTTTCTCT. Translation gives CASRDRGQLMNTEAFS.

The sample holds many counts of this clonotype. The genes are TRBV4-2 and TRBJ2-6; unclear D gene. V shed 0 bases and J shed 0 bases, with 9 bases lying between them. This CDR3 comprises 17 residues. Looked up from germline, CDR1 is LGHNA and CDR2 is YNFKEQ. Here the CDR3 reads CASSQEGDLSGANVLTF. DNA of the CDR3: TGTGCCAGCAGCCAAGAAGGCGACCTCTCTGGGGCCAACGTCCTGACTTTC.

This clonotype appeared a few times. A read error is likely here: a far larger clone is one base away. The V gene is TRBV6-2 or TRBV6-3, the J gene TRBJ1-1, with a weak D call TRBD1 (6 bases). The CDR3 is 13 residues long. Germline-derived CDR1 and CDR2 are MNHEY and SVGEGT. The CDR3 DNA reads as TGTGTCAGCAGTGAAGCTCGGCAGGGGGAAGCTTTCTTT. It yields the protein CVSSEARQGEAFF.

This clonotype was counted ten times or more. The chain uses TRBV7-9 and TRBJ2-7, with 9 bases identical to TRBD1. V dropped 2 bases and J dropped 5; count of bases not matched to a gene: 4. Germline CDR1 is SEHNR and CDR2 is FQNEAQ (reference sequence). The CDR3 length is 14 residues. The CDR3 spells CASSLRGQGHEQYF. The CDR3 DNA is TGTGCCAGCAGCTTACGGGGACAGGGTCACGAGCAGTACTTC.